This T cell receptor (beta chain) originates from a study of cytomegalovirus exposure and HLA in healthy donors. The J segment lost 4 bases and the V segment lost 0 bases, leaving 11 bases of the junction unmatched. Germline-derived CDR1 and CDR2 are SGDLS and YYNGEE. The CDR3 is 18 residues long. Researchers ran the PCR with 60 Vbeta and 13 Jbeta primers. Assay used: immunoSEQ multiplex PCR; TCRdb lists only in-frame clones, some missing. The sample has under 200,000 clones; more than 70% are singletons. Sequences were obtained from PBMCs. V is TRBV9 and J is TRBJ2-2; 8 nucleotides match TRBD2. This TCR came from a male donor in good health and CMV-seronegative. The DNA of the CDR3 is TGTGCCAGCAGCGTAGGGCCGGTAGCGGGGCCGGGCACCGGGGAGCTGTTTTTT. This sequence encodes CASSVGPVAGPGTGELFF.